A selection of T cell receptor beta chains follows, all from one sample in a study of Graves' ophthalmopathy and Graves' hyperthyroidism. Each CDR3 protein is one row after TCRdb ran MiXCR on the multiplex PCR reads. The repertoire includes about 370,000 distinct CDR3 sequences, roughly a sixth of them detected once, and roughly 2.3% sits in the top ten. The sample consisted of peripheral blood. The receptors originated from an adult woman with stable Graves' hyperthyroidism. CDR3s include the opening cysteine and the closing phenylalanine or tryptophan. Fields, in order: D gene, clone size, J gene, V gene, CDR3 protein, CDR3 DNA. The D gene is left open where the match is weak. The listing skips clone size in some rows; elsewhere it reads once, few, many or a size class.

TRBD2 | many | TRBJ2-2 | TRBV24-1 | CATSDPGLAGGAQELFF | TGTGCCACCAGTGACCCGGGCCTGGCGGGAGGGGCCCAAGAGCTGTTTTTT
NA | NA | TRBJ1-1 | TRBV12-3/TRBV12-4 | CASTTLGHTEAFF | TGTGCCAGCACCACTCTCGGGCACACTGAAGCTTTCTTT
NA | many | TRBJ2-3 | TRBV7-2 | CASSSSPSDTQYF | TGTGCCAGCAGCTCGTCCCCATCAGATACGCAGTATTTT
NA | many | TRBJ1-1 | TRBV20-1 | CSARGGADATEAFF | TGCAGTGCTAGGGGGGGGGCGGACGCCACTGAAGCTTTCTTT
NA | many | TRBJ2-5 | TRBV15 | CATSRDRGRGETQYF | TGTGCCACCAGCAGAGATCGGGGCCGTGGGGAGACCCAGTACTTC
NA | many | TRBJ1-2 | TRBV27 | CASRLRGGNYGYTF | TGTGCCAGCAGATTAAGGGGTGGGAACTATGGCTACACCTTC
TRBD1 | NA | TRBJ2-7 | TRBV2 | CASSESARGYSYEQYF | TGTGCCAGCAGTGAATCGGCCAGGGGGTACTCCTACGAGCAGTACTTC
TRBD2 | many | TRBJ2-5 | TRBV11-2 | CASRKLAGEGGTQYF | TGTGCCAGCAGAAAACTAGCGGGAGAAGGAGGGACCCAGTACTTC
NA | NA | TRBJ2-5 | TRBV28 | CVSSSNDQELAQETQYF | TGTGTCAGCAGTTCGAACGATCAGGAACTGGCCCAAGAGACCCAGTACTTC
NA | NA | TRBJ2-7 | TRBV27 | CASSLGTSHYEQYF | TGTGCCAGCAGTTTAGGTACATCCCACTACGAGCAGTACTTC
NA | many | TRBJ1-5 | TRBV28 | CASSFPGNQPQHF | TGTGCCAGCAGTTTTCCGGGTAATCAGCCCCAGCATTTT
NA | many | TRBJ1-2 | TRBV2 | CASTQTYGYTF | TGTGCCAGCACGCAGACCTATGGCTACACCTTC
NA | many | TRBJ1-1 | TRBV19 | CASSIDRWNTEAFF | TGTGCCAGTAGTATAGACAGGTGGAACACTGAAGCTTTCTTT
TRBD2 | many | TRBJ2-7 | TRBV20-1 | CSAATGTSGSYEQYF | TGCAGTGCTGCAACCGGGACTAGCGGGAGCTACGAGCAGTACTTC
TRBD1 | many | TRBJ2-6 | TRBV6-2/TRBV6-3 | CASSYTDAISRGLRTGANVLTF | TGTGCCAGCAGTTACACCGACGCCATATCAAGGGGGCTAAGAACTGGGGCCAACGTCCTGACTTTC
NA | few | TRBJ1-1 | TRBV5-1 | CASSFIGRNTEAFF | TGCGCCAGCAGCTTCATCGGCCGGAACACTGAAGCTTTCTTT
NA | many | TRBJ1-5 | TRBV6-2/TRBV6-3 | CASSDGQNSNQPQHF | TGTGCCAGCAGTGACGGACAGAATAGCAATCAGCCCCAGCATTTT
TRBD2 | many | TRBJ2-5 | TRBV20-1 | CSARLAGGGETQYF | TGCAGTGCCAGACTAGCGGGAGGCGGAGAGACCCAGTACTTC
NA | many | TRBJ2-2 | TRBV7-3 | CASSLRGAPTGELFF | TGTGCCAGCAGCTTGAGAGGGGCGCCAACCGGGGAGCTGTTTTTT
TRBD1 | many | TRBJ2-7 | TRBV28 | CASMKGQGFDEQYF | TGTGCCAGCATGAAGGGACAGGGGTTCGACGAGCAGTACTTC
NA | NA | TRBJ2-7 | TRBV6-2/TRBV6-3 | CASSYDRDQPYEQYF | TGTGCCAGCAGTTACGATAGGGACCAGCCCTACGAGCAGTACTTC
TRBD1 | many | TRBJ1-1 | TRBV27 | CASSLARGPMNTEAFF | TGTGCCAGCAGCCTGGCCAGGGGGCCGATGAACACTGAAGCTTTCTTT